This is a list of T cell receptor beta chains from one sample in a study of cytomegalovirus exposure and HLA in healthy donors. Clones were read by immunoSEQ multiplex PCR, and TCRdb kept only the in-frame ones, dropping some. In the table there are under 95,000 clones, 72% of which are singletons. Sequencing was carried out using PBMCs. The receptor set was obtained from a woman aged 40 to 55 in good health and CMV-seropositive. CDR3s include the opening cysteine and the closing phenylalanine or tryptophan. Clone size is given for some rows only: seen once, a few or many times, or a class if the clone is expanded.

TRBV11-3,.,TRBJ2-3,CASSLRKGGGTDTQYF
TRBV4-1,.,TRBJ2-1,CASSLLVLTTSGGAHEQFF
TRBV25-1,.,TRBJ1-1,CASSDRTGMNTEAFF
TRBV25-1,.,TRBJ2-1,CASSSFAGAINEQFF
TRBV2,few,TRBJ2-2,CASNPRQTTYQTGELFF
TRBV2,.,TRBJ2-6,CASSWTEPGANVLTF
TRBV7-9,once,TRBJ1-1,CASSLATLWDRRGTEAFF
TRBV12-5,once,TRBJ2-5,CASGLGRDQETQYF
TRBV4-1,.,TRBJ2-1,CASSQVRGGDNNEQFF
TRBV10-3,.,TRBJ2-1,CAISELTPPYNEQFF
TRBV18,medium-sized,TRBJ1-5,CASSPRPGEPQHF
TRBV7-9,few,TRBJ1-4,CASSLGEQQVLGKLFF
TRBV6-1,.,TRBJ2-7,CASKPGQGTYEQYF
TRBV7-3,once,TRBJ1-1,CASSQDRHTEAFF
TRBV2,.,TRBJ2-1,CASSVGGNNEQFF
TRBV15,.,TRBJ2-5,CATSKDRAIQETQYF
TRBV13,.,TRBJ1-6,CASSLVRSYNSPLHF
TRBV7-7,.,TRBJ2-1,CASSLDGTGVYEQFF
TRBV5-1,.,TRBJ2-3,CASSLVRGGTDTQYF
TRBV6-6,.,TRBJ2-5,CASSPGQETQYF
TRBV7-6,.,TRBJ1-5,CASSLGQSSNQPQHF
TRBV30,.,TRBJ1-2,CAWRLYGYTF
TRBV27,.,TRBJ2-2,CASSLLGGLNTGELFF
TRBV28,.,TRBJ2-7,CASRTRDRGRYEQYF
TRBV7-2,.,TRBJ1-2,CASSTQTGGDLYGYTF
TRBV2,.,TRBJ2-3,CASKSSESTDTQYF
TRBV5-1,.,TRBJ2-1,CASSRGQGGDEQFF
TRBV2,few,TRBJ2-1,CASTSGDYNEQFF
TRBV5-1,.,TRBJ2-3,CASSLREGSSTDTQYF
TRBV5-1,.,TRBJ2-7,CASSLGGTAGEQYF
TRBV5-1,.,TRBJ1-1,CASSLEGGRTEAFF
TRBV29-1,once,TRBJ1-2,CSVRTSVTGRNGYTF
TRBV6-1,.,TRBJ1-6,CASSETFTGNSPLHF
TRBV7-2,.,TRBJ2-3,CASSPRGRLVGFPDTQYF
TRBV5-1,.,TRBJ2-2,CASSLLTHNTGELFF
TRBV4-2,.,TRBJ2-2,CASSQESYPGELFF
TRBV11-1,.,TRBJ1-2,CASSSTGGLGYTF
TRBV28,.,TRBJ2-5,CASSFRVAGKRETQYF
TRBV11-2,.,TRBJ2-7,CASSSVRGRVSYEQYF
TRBV2,.,TRBJ2-7,CASNQRGLASYEQYF
TRBV27,.,TRBJ2-2,CATLGALGTGELFF
TRBV5-1,.,TRBJ2-1,CASSLGGSLSEQFF
TRBV5-1,.,TRBJ1-6,CASSLGGDSPLHF
TRBV11-2,.,TRBJ2-3,CASSLSRGATDTQYF
TRBV15,.,TRBJ2-3,CATSRGMRTSTDTQYF
TRBV5-1,.,TRBJ2-7,CASSLEQGYEQYF
TRBV21-1,.,TRBJ1-4,CASSKGTGLGEKLFF
TRBV4-1,few,TRBJ2-3,CASSQSGDTDTQYF
TRBV12-5,few,TRBJ1-5,CASGLEGGGNQPQHF
TRBV19,once,TRBJ1-6,CASSTHRGNSPLHF
TRBV2,.,TRBJ2-7,CASSGSGGSYEQYF
TRBV12-5,.,TRBJ2-3,CASGSGQGADTQYF
TRBV18,.,TRBJ1-2,CASSPGTGNGYTF
TRBV19,.,TRBJ1-2,CASSITAYYGYTF
TRBV29-1,.,TRBJ1-1,CSVQMAGDTEAFF
TRBV2,once,TRBJ2-7,CASSVLGGGPYEQYF
TRBV19,.,TRBJ1-2,CASSILAGGYGYTF
TRBV10-1,.,TRBJ2-1,CASRGGGEQFF
TRBV6-5,.,TRBJ1-1,CASSSDRATEAFF
TRBV5-1,.,TRBJ2-5,CASSLGLAPETQYF